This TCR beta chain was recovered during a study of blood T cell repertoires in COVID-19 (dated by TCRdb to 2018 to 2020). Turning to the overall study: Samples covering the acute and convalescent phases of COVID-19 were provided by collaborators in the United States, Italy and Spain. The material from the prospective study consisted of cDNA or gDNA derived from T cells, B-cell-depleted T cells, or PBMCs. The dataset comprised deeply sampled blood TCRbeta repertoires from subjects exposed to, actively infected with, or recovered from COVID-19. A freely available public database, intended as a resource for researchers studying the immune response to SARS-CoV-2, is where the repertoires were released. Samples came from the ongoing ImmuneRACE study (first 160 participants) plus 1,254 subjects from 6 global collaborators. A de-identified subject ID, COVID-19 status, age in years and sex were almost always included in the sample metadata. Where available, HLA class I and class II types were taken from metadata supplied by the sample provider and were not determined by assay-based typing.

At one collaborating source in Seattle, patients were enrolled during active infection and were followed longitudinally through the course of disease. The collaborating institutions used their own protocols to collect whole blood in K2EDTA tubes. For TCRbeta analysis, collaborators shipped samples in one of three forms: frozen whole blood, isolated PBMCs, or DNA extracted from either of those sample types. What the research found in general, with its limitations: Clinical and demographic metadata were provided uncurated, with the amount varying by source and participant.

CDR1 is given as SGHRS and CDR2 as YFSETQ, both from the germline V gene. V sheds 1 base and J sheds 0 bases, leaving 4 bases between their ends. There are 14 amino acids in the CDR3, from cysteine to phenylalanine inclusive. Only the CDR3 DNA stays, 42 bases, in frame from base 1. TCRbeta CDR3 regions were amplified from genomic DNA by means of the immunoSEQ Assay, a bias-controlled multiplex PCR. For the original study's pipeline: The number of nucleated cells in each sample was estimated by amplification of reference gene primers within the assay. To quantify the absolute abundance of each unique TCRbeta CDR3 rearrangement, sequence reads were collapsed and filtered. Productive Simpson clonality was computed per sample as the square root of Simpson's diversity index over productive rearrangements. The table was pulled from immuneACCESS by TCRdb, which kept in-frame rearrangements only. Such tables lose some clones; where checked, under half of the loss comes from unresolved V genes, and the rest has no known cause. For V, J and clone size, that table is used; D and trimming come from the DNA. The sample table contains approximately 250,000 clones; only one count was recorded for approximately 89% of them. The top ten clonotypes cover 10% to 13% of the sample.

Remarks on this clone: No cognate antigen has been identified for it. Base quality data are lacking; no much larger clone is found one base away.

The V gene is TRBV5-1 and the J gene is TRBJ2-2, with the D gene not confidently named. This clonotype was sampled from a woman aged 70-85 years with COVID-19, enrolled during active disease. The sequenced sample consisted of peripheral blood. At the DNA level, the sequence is TGCGCCAGCAGCTTGTATCCGAACACCGGGGAGCTGTTTTTT. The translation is CASSLYPNTGELFF.